This paragraph reports one T cell receptor beta chain. The antigen remains undetermined. The V gene end was trimmed by 3 bases and the J gene end by 0 bases; junction bases not matched to a gene: 7. This CDR3 has 18 residues. CDR1 SGHNT and CDR2 YYREEE come from the germline V gene (reference sequence). The PCR had 60 Vbeta and 13 Jbeta primers. Source study methods: Later, an analysis found some 80 million unique TCR beta chains, and around 12 million of these were shared. Clones were sequenced by immunoSEQ multiplex PCR, and TCRdb holds only the in-frame ones, with some missing. D and trimming come from the DNA, and the V and J calls and clone size come from that table. The sample consists of about 160,000 clones, around 83% of them appearing once. The sample belongs to a study of cytomegalovirus exposure and HLA in healthy donors. Points from the study as a whole: Associated with HLA alleles at 0.05 false discovery rate in a later analysis were over 15,000 TCR beta sequences. It was 150 to 200 TCR beta chains that were listed as cytomegalovirus-associated.

The sequencing input was PBMCs. This rearrangement joins TRBV5-4 to TRBJ2-3, with 13 bases that match TRBD2. The sequence came from a man aged 50 to 60 in good health and CMV-seropositive. DNA for the CDR3: TGTGCCAGCAGCTCTCCGGGACTAGCGGGGCTTAGCACAGATACGCAGTATTTT. This translates into CASSSPGLAGLSTDTQYF.